This T cell receptor beta chain was obtained from a study of blood T cells in healthy people across ages. A J-beta primer mix and a sample-barcoded 5' primer were used in a second PCR of about 7 to 12 cycles. TCRdb fed the 5' RACE reads into MiXCR, producing one record per CDR3 protein. The data contain about 570,000 distinct CDR3 sequences, approximately 27% of them seen just once; the ten biggest clones take up about 18%. V dropped 2 bases and J dropped 4 bases, with 14 bases sitting between them. Germline values: CDR1 MNHEY, CDR2 SMNVEV (reference sequence). The CDR3 contains 15 residues. The genes are TRBV27 and TRBJ1-2; D is uncertain. Input material: blood. This TCR was recovered from a woman aged 65 to 85 in good health. The CDR3 DNA sequence: TGTGCCAGCAGTTTACGGTCAAATGGAGGCTATGGCTACACCTTC. Protein product: CASSLRSNGGYGYTF.